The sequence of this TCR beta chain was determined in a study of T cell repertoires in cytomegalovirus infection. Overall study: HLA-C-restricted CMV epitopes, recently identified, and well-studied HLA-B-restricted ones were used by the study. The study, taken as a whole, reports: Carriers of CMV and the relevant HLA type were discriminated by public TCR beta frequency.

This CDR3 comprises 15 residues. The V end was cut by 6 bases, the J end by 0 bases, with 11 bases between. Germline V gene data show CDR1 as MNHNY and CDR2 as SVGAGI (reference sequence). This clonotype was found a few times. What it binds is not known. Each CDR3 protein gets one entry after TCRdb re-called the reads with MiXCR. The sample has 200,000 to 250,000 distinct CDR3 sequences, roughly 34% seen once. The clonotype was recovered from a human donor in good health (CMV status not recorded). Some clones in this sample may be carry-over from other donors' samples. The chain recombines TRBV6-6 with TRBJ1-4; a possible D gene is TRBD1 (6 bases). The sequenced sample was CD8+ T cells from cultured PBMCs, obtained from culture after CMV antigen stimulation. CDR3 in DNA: TGTGCCAGCAGACAACAGGGCCCAACTAATGAAAAACTGTTTTTT. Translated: CASRQQGPTNEKLFF.